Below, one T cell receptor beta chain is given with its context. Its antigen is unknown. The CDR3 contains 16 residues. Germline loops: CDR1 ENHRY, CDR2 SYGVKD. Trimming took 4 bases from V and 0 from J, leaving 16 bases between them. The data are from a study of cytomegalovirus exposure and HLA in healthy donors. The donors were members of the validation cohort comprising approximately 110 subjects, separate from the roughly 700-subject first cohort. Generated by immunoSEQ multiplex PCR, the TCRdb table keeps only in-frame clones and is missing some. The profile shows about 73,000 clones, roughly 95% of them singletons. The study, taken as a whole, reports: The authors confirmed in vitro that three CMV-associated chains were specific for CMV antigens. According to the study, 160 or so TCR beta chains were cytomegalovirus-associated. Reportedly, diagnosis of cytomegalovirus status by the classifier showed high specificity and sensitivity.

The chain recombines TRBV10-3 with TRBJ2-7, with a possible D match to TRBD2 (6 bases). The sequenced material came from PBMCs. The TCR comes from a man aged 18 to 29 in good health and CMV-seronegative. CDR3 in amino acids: CAISGGSEGLSYEQYF. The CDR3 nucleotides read TGTGCCATCAGTGGGGGCTCGGAGGGCCTCTCCTACGAGCAGTACTTC.